The 29 T cell receptor beta chains below come from one sample, sequenced in a study of cytotoxic CD8 clonotypes in ibrutinib-treated CLL. Sequencing used immunoSEQ multiplex PCR; TCRdb keeps in-frame clones, though not all of them. The table includes approximately 130,000 clones, under 90% detected once. This sample comprised PBMCs, obtained after 24 months of ibrutinib treatment. The receptors were sampled from a human donor with chronic lymphocytic leukemia.

The chain is built from TRBV27 and TRBJ1-2, with D unresolved. Germline V gene lookup returns CDR1 MNHEY and CDR2 SMNVEV (reference sequence). V lost 2 bases to trimming and J lost 3 bases, with 10 bases between them. CDR3 length: 14 residues. The CDR3 sequence is CASSLGLPHYGYTF. The CDR3 DNA reads TGTGCCAGCAGTTTAGGACTACCCCACTATGGCTACACCTTC.

The chain has TRBV7-2 and TRBJ1-6, with D hard to call. The CDR3 consists of 14 residues. V lost 2 bases and J lost 8, with 10 bases in between. CDR1 is SGHTA, CDR2 FQGNSA, per germline. The CDR3, as DNA: TGTGCCAGCAGCTTACCACTTGGAGATTCACCCCTCCACTTT. Translation gives CASSLPLGDSPLHF.

This clone came up a few times. J is TRBJ1-2 and V is TRBV5-1, with TRBD1 identical over 8 bases. This CDR3 has 13 residues. Germline V gene lookup returns CDR1 SGHRS and CDR2 YFSETQ. The ends lost 4 bases at V and 6 bases at J; junction bases unmatched: 5. CDR3 amino acids: CASSTGQENGYTF. CDR3 DNA sequence: TGCGCCAGCAGCACGGGACAGGAGAATGGCTACACCTTC.

The chain employs TRBV27 and TRBJ2-3; tentative D call: TRBD2 (6 bases). V was clipped by 5 bases and J by 6 bases, with 15 bases between them. Germline V gene sequence: CDR1 MNHEY, CDR2 SMNVEV (reference sequence). This CDR3 comprises 14 residues. The CDR3 DNA is TGTGCCAGCAGTCCCAGGCCCAGCGGGGATACGCAGTATTTT. As protein: CASSPRPSGDTQYF.

The chain combines TRBV5-1 with TRBJ2-5; the D gene is possibly TRBD1 (6 bases). Germline lookup yields CDR1 SGHRS and CDR2 YFSETQ. With 4 bases removed from V and 5 bases from J, the gap between germline ends came to 15 bases. This CDR3 contains 14 residues. CDR3 nucleotides: TGCGCCAGCAGCCGCCGGGACAATGGGGAGACCCAGTACTTC. Translating it yields CASSRRDNGETQYF.

This chain links TRBV30 with TRBJ2-3; D may be TRBD2 (6 bases). V dropped 0 bases and J dropped 4 bases, with 8 bases sitting between them. Germline CDR1 reads GTSNPN; CDR2 reads SVGIG (reference sequence). This CDR3 has 13 residues. This chain's CDR3 is CAWSVRLADTQYF. The CDR3 DNA reads as TGTGCCTGGAGTGTTCGACTAGCAGATACGCAGTATTTT.

This clone appeared a few times. The V call is TRBV19, the J call TRBJ2-2; D is perhaps TRBD2 (5 bases). CDR1 is LNHDA and CDR2 is SQIVND in the germline V gene (reference sequence). The CDR3 length is 15 residues. The germline V and J ends were trimmed by 5 bases and 0 bases, with 10 bases remaining between them. Here the CDR3 reads CASSPRTANTGELFF. CDR3 nucleotide sequence: TGTGCCAGTAGTCCCCGGACTGCGAACACCGGGGAGCTGTTTTTT.

The V gene is TRBV5-4, the J gene TRBJ2-5, with D uncertain. In germline, CDR1 is SGHNT, CDR2 YYREEE (reference sequence). The CDR3 spans 12 residues. Trimming shortened V by 2 bases and J by 2 bases, and 4 bases separated the two germline ends. CDR3 amino acids: CASSFLQETQYF. The DNA for the CDR3 is TGTGCCAGCAGCTTCCTTCAAGAGACCCAGTACTTC.

This chain links TRBV5-6 with TRBJ1-3, with a possible D match to TRBD1 (5 bases). The CDR3 totals 15 residues. Trimming shortened V by 4 bases and J by 0 bases, and 11 bases separated the two germline ends. Per the germline V gene, CDR1 is SGHDT and CDR2 is YYEEEE. The CDR3 DNA follows: TGTGCCAGCAGCCTGGGACTGCTCTCTGGAAACACCATATATTTT. The encoded protein is CASSLGLLSGNTIYF.

The chain combines TRBV5-1 with TRBJ2-5; 12 bases map to TRBD1. From germline, CDR1 is SGHRS and CDR2 YFSETQ. The CDR3 extends over 17 amino acids. V lost 4 bases to trimming and J lost 5 bases; unmatched junction nucleotides: 12. This CDR3 is CASSPNPGQGARETQYF. The CDR3 DNA reads as TGCGCCAGCAGCCCTAATCCGGGACAGGGGGCGCGGGAGACCCAGTACTTC.

This chain joins TRBV2 and TRBJ1-1; a weak D match, TRBD1 (5 bases). Germline V gene sequence: CDR1 SNHLY, CDR2 FYNNEI. This CDR3 spans 16 amino acids. V lost 0 bases and J 4 bases, leaving 15 bases between the germline ends. The chain's CDR3 is CASSEALLRGSTEAFF. The DNA of the CDR3 is TGTGCCAGCAGTGAAGCGCTTCTGAGGGGTAGCACTGAAGCTTTCTTT.

The chain couples TRBV10-2 to TRBJ2-1; 9 bases line up with TRBD2. V shed 3 bases and J 3 bases; nucleotides not matched to a gene: 6. The CDR3 is made up of 16 amino acids. Germline V gives CDR1 WSHSY, CDR2 SAAADI. CDR3 coding DNA: TGCGCCAGCAGTGAAGAGCGGGGGGTTCTCTACAATGAGCAGTTCTTC. This codes for CASSEERGVLYNEQFF.

The chain has TRBV10-3 and TRBJ2-2; tentative D call: TRBD1 (5 bases). The CDR3 sequence is 15 residues long. Looked up from germline, CDR1 is ENHRY and CDR2 is SYGVKD. Trimming took 6 bases from V and 5 from J, leaving 16 bases between them. The CDR3 spells CAIREDSQGTGELFF. Written as DNA, the CDR3 is TGTGCCATCAGGGAAGACAGCCAAGGGACCGGGGAGCTGTTTTTT.

This chain connects TRBV5-3 to TRBJ2-1; D perhaps matches TRBD1 (5 bases). TRBV5-3 is an ORF, with its function uncertain. CDR3 length: 15 residues. V shed 4 bases and J shed 2 bases, with 13 bases lying between them. CDR3 amino acids: CARSTDTTPYNEQFF. CDR3 coding DNA: TGTGCCAGAAGCACGGACACTACCCCCTACAATGAGCAGTTCTTC.

The chain carries TRBV7-7 and TRBJ1-5; a possible D gene is TRBD1 (6 bases). Looked up from germline, CDR1 is SSHAT and CDR2 is FNYEAQ (reference sequence). The length of the CDR3 is 13 residues. V lost 5 bases to trimming and J lost 4 bases, with 9 bases between them. CDR3 in amino acids: CASSIDRNQPQHF. In DNA, the CDR3 is TGTGCCAGCAGCATCGACAGGAATCAGCCCCAGCATTTT.

This chain joins TRBV28 and TRBJ1-2; D uncertain. The V gene lost 8 bases and the J gene lost 0 bases, with 7 bases spanning the gap. Looked up from germline, CDR1 is MDHEN and CDR2 is SYDVKM. The CDR3 sequence is 12 residues long. The chain's CDR3 is CASEKANYGYTF. In DNA, the CDR3 is TGTGCCAGCGAGAAAGCTAACTATGGCTACACCTTC.

The chain uses TRBV28 and TRBJ2-2, with unresolved D. V lost 8 bases and J 1 base, leaving 14 bases between the germline ends. The germline V gene encodes CDR1 MDHEN and CDR2 SYDVKM. The CDR3 sequence is 15 residues long. CDR3 bases: TGTGCCAGCCTATCGAGGACCGAGAACACCGGGGAGCTGTTTTTT. Translating it yields CASLSRTENTGELFF.

The J gene is TRBJ2-7, the V gene TRBV14; 7 bases line up with TRBD1. The V gene's germline CDR1 is SGHDN and CDR2 FVKESK. The CDR3 has 16 amino acids. V was clipped by 3 bases and J by 1 base; unmatched bases: 9. CDR3: CASSHLTGTASYEQYF. The CDR3 bases are TGTGCCAGCAGCCATCTCACCGGGACAGCTTCCTACGAGCAGTACTTC.

The gene calls are TRBV6-1 and TRBJ1-3; 7 bases are a match to TRBD1. V was pared by 7 bases and J by 4 bases, with 7 bases of the junction left unmatched. The germline V gene encodes CDR1 MNHNS and CDR2 SASEGT. The CDR3 runs to 14 residues. The CDR3 region has the DNA TGTGCCAGCACTACGACAGGGTCCGGAAACACCATATATTTT. Translated, it gives CASTTTGSGNTIYF.

The CDR3, as DNA: TGTGCCAGCAGTGATTGGCAGAATCAGCCCCAGCATTTT. Translation gives CASSDWQNQPQHF. V is TRBV6-1 and J is TRBJ1-5; D call uncertain. The ends were cut back, 3 bases at V and 4 bases at J, with 7 bases in the middle. The CDR3 extends over 13 amino acids. Germline CDR1 reads MNHNS; CDR2 reads SASEGT.

About this clone itself: The same CDR3 also results from other DNA sequences found in this sample. The rearrangement links TRBV9 to TRBJ2-7, with 8 positions matching TRBD1. The CDR3 covers 14 residues. Germline lookup yields CDR1 SGDLS and CDR2 YYNGEE. The V and J ends lost 0 bases and 2 bases, in that order; junction bases with no gene match: 1. The CDR3 protein is CASSVGQGTYEQYF. The CDR3 DNA reads TGTGCCAGCAGCGTAGGACAGGGGACCTACGAGCAGTACTTC.

The gene calls are TRBV6-4 and TRBJ1-4; 7 positions match TRBD1. The CDR3 consists of 15 residues. Germline assignment: CDR1 MRHNA and CDR2 SNTAGT. With 6 bases clipped from V and 5 bases from J, the junction kept 9 bases outside the gene matches. The CDR3 DNA follows: TGTGCCAGCAGCAGAACCCCGGGACAGAATGAAAAACTGTTTTTT. Amino acid sequence: CASSRTPGQNEKLFF.

V and J are TRBV4-2 and TRBJ2-1, with D unclear. Germline values: CDR1 LGHNA, CDR2 YNFKEQ. Trimming left V 2 bases short and J 7 bases short, with 3 bases between. This CDR3 region has 11 residues. The CDR3 coding sequence is TGTGCCAGCAGCCAAAGGAATGAGCAGTTCTTC. The encoded protein is CASSQRNEQFF.

J is TRBJ1-4 and V is TRBV7-8; D is uncertain. Germline-derived CDR1 and CDR2 are SGHVS and FQNEAQ. V was pared by 3 bases and J by 13 bases, with 12 bases between. CDR3 length: 12 residues. CDR3 coding DNA: TGTGCCAGCAGCTTCCGACAAGGATCACTGTTTTTT. This codes for CASSFRQGSLFF.

This chain's CDR3 is CASTRRRAEAFF. DNA of the CDR3: TGTGCCAGTACCCGCAGAAGGGCTGAAGCTTTCTTT. The chain combines TRBV19 with TRBJ1-1; no clear D. Deletions cut 7 bases from V and 6 bases from J, with 12 bases between. CDR3 length: 12 residues. From germline, CDR1 is LNHDA and CDR2 SQIVND (reference sequence).

The V and J genes are TRBV6-4 and TRBJ2-1, with D unclear. CDR1 and CDR2 from the germline V gene are MRHNA and SNTAGT. V was pared by 3 bases and J by 6 bases, with 15 bases between. This CDR3 comprises 15 residues. The CDR3 loop is CASSDQDSKTNEQFF. Written as DNA, the CDR3 is TGTGCCAGCAGTGATCAGGATTCAAAGACCAATGAGCAGTTCTTC.

The V gene is TRBV29-1, the J gene TRBJ1-1, with D maybe TRBD1 (6 bases). The germline V and J ends were trimmed by 4 bases and 2 bases, with 14 bases remaining between them. CDR1 and CDR2 from the germline V gene are SQVTM and ANQGSEA. The CDR3 loop spans 14 amino acids. The DNA for the CDR3 is TGCAGCGTTGGACTGGACAGCGTTAACACTGAAGCTTTCTTT. It encodes CSVGLDSVNTEAFF.

The gene calls are TRBV21-1 and TRBJ1-3. TRBV21-1 is noted as a pseudogene. The CDR3 is made up of 21 amino acids. Here the CDR3 reads CASSKQGLKSASSNSGNTIYF. CDR3 nucleotides: TGTGCCAGCAGCAAACAAGGCCTTAAATCGGCGTCTTCTAACTCTGGAAACACCATATATTTT.

The chain uses TRBV15 and TRBJ2-1; 9 nucleotides align to TRBD1. The CDR3 has 16 amino acids. Losses at the gene ends were 1 base for V and 6 bases for J; bases not matched to a gene: 7. Germline CDR1 LNHNV, CDR2 YYDKDF (reference sequence). Here the CDR3 DNA reads TGTGCCACCAGCAGAGTGACAGGGGGTCCCCCCAATGAGCAGTTCTTC. It codes for CATSRVTGGPPNEQFF. Full variable domain (outside the CDR3, taken from reference TRBV15 and TRBJ2-1): DAMVIQNPRYQVTQFGKPVTLSCSQTLNHNVMYWYQQKSSQAPKLLFHYYDKDFNNEADTPDNFQSRRPNTSFCFLDIRSPGLGDTAMYLCATSRVTGGPPNEQFFGPGTRLTVL.